The 28 T cell receptor beta chains listed next were all sequenced from one sample in a study of T cell repertoires in cytomegalovirus infection. From the reads, TCRdb called clonotypes with MiXCR, one entry per CDR3 protein. The sample consists of about 230,000 distinct CDR3 sequences, approximately 6.7% of them appearing once. The sequenced sample consisted of PBMCs. The receptor source for this set is a human donor in good health (CMV status not recorded). Some clones in this sample may be carry-over from other donors' samples.

The chain is built from TRBV15 and TRBJ2-7; TRBD1 matches at 8 bases. The CDR3 is 14 amino acids. The germline V gene has CDR1 LNHNV and CDR2 YYDKDF (reference sequence). V lost 1 base to trimming and J lost 1 base; unmatched junction nucleotides: 0. As DNA, the CDR3 is TGTGCCACCAGCAGAGGGACAGGGTCCTACGAGCAGTACTTC. Residues: CATSRGTGSYEQYF.

In this sample, this clonotype turned up many times. The chain links TRBV7-2 to TRBJ1-5; 8 bases map to TRBD1. The CDR3 loop spans 14 amino acids. Germline V gene lookup returns CDR1 SGHTA and CDR2 FQGNSA. J was trimmed by 6 bases and V by 5 bases; bases with no gene match: 6. CDR3 nucleotides: TGTGCCAGCAGCATTGGACAGGGAGGTCAGCCCCAGCATTTT. Translated: CASSIGQGGQPQHF.

Ten or more counts support this clonotype. The chain recombines TRBV7-2 with TRBJ1-6; no definite D call. Germline V lookup: CDR1 SGHTA, CDR2 FQGNSA. With 2 bases removed from V and 9 bases from J, the gap between germline ends came to 17 bases. This CDR3 has 16 amino acids. The CDR3 DNA reads TGTGCCAGCAGCTTACCTTCTATGAGCCATGGTTCACCCCTCCACTTT. Protein sequence: CASSLPSMSHGSPLHF.

This clonotype was seen repeatedly, ten times or more. This chain uses TRBV7-2 with TRBJ2-7, with 10 nucleotides matching TRBD1. The CDR3 is 14 amino acids. Unmatched junction bases numbered 6, after V lost 6 bases and J lost 4 bases. Per germline, CDR1 SGHTA and CDR2 FQGNSA. This CDR3 is CASSHRGQGYEQYF. The CDR3 nucleotides read TGTGCCAGCAGTCATCGGGGACAGGGGTACGAGCAGTACTTC.

This clonotype was picked up many times. The chain is built from TRBV5-6 and TRBJ1-1; D remains unclear. CDR1 and CDR2 from the germline V gene are SGHDT and YYEEEE. The CDR3 has 13 residues. Deletions cut 4 bases from V and 0 bases from J, with 7 bases between. CDR3 DNA: TGTGCCAGCAGCCAGAACATGAACACTGAAGCTTTCTTT. It encodes CASSQNMNTEAFF.

This clonotype showed up just a few times. The chain combines TRBV29-1 with TRBJ2-7; 10 bases line up with TRBD1. After removal of 6 bases from V and 5 bases from J, the junction contained 7 bases not matched to a gene. The germline CDR1 and CDR2 sequences are SQVTM and ANQGSEA. CDR3 size: 13 residues. This chain's CDR3 is CSVNTGTGDEQYF. CDR3 nucleotide sequence: TGCAGCGTGAACACCGGGACAGGGGACGAGCAGTACTTC.

About this clonotype: A much larger clone differs by one base, so this may be a read error. The rearrangement uses TRBV28 and TRBJ1-1; D not resolved. The CDR3 loop spans 11 amino acids. Between the trimmed V and J ends, which lost 10 bases and 7 bases, there was a span of 13 bases. Per the germline V gene, CDR1 is MDHEN and CDR2 is SYDVKM. The CDR3 DNA is TGTGCCACCAGCCACATATTTGAAGCTTTCTTT. It codes for CATSHIFEAFF.

This clonotype occurred once. No conserved phenylalanine or tryptophan ends this CDR3, so it is likely a read error. The V and J genes are TRBV5-1 and TRBJ1-5; D not certain. Trimming took 0 bases from V and 1 from J, leaving 5 bases between them. Per germline, CDR1 SGHRS and CDR2 YFSETQ. This CDR3 comprises 14 residues. The CDR3, as DNA: TGCGCCAGCAGCTTGGATGGGAGCAATCAGCCCCAGCATCTT. Translation: CASSLDGSNQPQHL.

This clonotype was seen repeatedly, ten times or more. The chain employs TRBV7-9 and TRBJ2-3, with TRBD2 matching 13 bases. With 5 bases clipped from V and 11 bases from J, the junction kept 28 bases outside the gene matches. The germline gives CDR1 SEHNR, CDR2 FQNEAQ (reference sequence). The CDR3 is 21 amino acids. In nucleotides, the CDR3 is TGTGCCAGCAGCACTACTGGGACTAGCGGGACCAACTTGCTCCCGGCTCCGGTGCAGTATTTT. It is translated as CASSTTGTSGTNLLPAPVQYF.

This clonotype was counted at least ten times. This chain joins TRBV7-9 and TRBJ1-2; unclear D gene. Germline V lookup: CDR1 SEHNR, CDR2 FQNEAQ (reference sequence). The CDR3 has 15 residues. Trimming shortened V by 5 bases and J by 4 bases, and 17 bases separated the two germline ends. Written as DNA, the CDR3 is TGTGCCAGCAGCCTCCTGGAGGGCCGACTCTATGGCTACACCTTC. It specifies CASSLLEGRLYGYTF.

There are many counts of this clonotype. V is TRBV2 and J is TRBJ2-2; a weak D match, TRBD2 (5 bases). The germline V gene has CDR1 SNHLY and CDR2 FYNNEI. V gave up 4 bases and J gave up 5 bases, with 8 bases separating them. The CDR3 is 13 amino acids. In DNA form, the CDR3 reads TGTGCCAGCAGTGGACTACTGACCGGGGAGCTGTTTTTT. As protein: CASSGLLTGELFF. The variable domain in full, with the rest retrieved from reference TRBV2 and TRBJ2-2, is EPEVTQTPSHQVTQMGQEVILRCVPISNHLYFYWYRQILGQKVEFLVSFYNNEISEKSEIFDDQFSVERPDGSNFTLKIRSTKLEDSAMYFCASSGLLTGELFFGEGSRLTVL.

This clonotype was seen at least ten times. The chain uses TRBV14 and TRBJ2-7; TRBD2 matches at 7 bases. V was pared by 2 bases and J by 9 bases, with 10 bases of the junction left unmatched. Germline values: CDR1 SGHDN, CDR2 FVKESK. The length of the CDR3 is 14 residues. CDR3 region: CASSQPASGTGQYF. The CDR3 nucleotides are TGTGCCAGCAGCCAACCTGCCAGCGGGACGGGGCAGTACTTC. Filled out from reference TRBV14 and TRBJ2-7, the complete variable domain reads EAGVTQFPSHSVIEKGQTVTLRCDPISGHDNLYWYRRVMGKEIKFLLHFVKESKQDESGMPNNRFLAERTGGTYSTLKVQPAELEDSGVYFCASSQPASGTGQYFGPGTRLTVT.

This clonotype has at least ten counts. The chain couples TRBV7-3 to TRBJ2-2; 9 bases line up with TRBD1. CDR1 and CDR2 from the germline V gene are SGHTA and FQGTGA. With V trimmed by 4 bases and J by 4 bases, 4 bases remained unmatched. The CDR3 runs to 15 residues. Written as DNA, the CDR3 is TGTGCCAGCAGCTCGGGACAGGGATTCACCGGGGAGCTGTTTTTT. Its protein is CASSSGQGFTGELFF.

This clonotype was counted ten times or more. This chain links TRBV11-2 with TRBJ2-4; D unresolved. This CDR3 is 13 amino acids long. V gave up 7 bases and J gave up 11 bases, with 18 bases separating them. Germline CDR1 SGHAT, CDR2 FQNNGV. CDR3 amino acids: CASTPTPSGVQYF. DNA for the CDR3: TGTGCCAGCACCCCGACCCCTTCGGGCGTTCAGTACTTC.

This clonotype showed up many times. CDR3 coding DNA: TGCGCCAGCAGCTTGGACCGGACGGGTATGAACACTGAAGCTTTCTTT. This codes for CASSLDRTGMNTEAFF. This chain links TRBV5-1 with TRBJ1-1; D is unresolved. Germline loops: CDR1 SGHRS, CDR2 YFSETQ. V lost 0 bases and J 0 bases, leaving 12 bases between the germline ends. The CDR3 totals 16 residues.

The sample holds many counts of this clonotype. This rearrangement joins TRBV7-8 to TRBJ2-3, with 9 bases fitting TRBD2. The CDR3 is 14 amino acids. The J segment lost 2 bases and the V segment lost 5 bases, leaving 2 bases of the junction unmatched. In germline, CDR1 is SGHVS, CDR2 FQNEAQ. The CDR3 nucleotides are TGTGCCAGCAGCCGACTAGCGGCCACAGATACGCAGTATTTT. Its protein product is CASSRLAATDTQYF.

This clonotype was detected a few times. The chain uses TRBV4-3 and TRBJ2-1; no firm D call. In germline, CDR1 is LGHNA, CDR2 YSLEER. Trimming left V 0 bases short and J 0 bases short, with 9 bases between. CDR3 length: 16 amino acids. In nucleotides, the CDR3 is TGCGCCAGCAGCCAAGATGGCGTGAGCTCCTACAATGAGCAGTTCTTC. Translated: CASSQDGVSSYNEQFF.

In its sample, this clonotype was seen many times. The chain recombines TRBV7-2 with TRBJ2-1, with D unresolved. Trimming pared 8 bases from V and 4 bases from J, leaving 12 bases between. The CDR3 length is 13 residues. From germline, CDR1 is SGHTA and CDR2 FQGNSA. The CDR3 bases are TGTGCCAGCCTAGGGCCTATTTACAATGAGCAGTTCTTC. Encoded protein: CASLGPIYNEQFF.

The chain combines TRBV19 with TRBJ2-1; TRBD2 aligns across 9 bases. The V segment lost 3 bases and the J segment 4 bases; nucleotides outside the gene matches: 7. The CDR3 is 16 amino acids. From germline, CDR1 is LNHDA and CDR2 SQIVND (reference sequence). In DNA, the CDR3 is TGTGCCAGTAGTATCGGCGGGGGGGCTATGTACAATGAGCAGTTCTTC. Residues: CASSIGGGAMYNEQFF.

This clonotype was seen repeatedly, ten times or more. The chain employs TRBV28 and TRBJ1-1; a possible D gene is TRBD1 (5 bases). The CDR3 is 14 residues long. Per the germline V gene, CDR1 is MDHEN and CDR2 is SYDVKM. V was clipped by 6 bases and J by 8 bases, with 19 bases between them. The CDR3 sequence: CASSAQLRGWEAFF. The DNA for the CDR3 is TGTGCCAGCAGCGCCCAGTTGAGGGGTTGGGAAGCTTTCTTT.

In this sample, this clonotype turned up a few times. This chain uses TRBV7-9 with TRBJ1-5; no reliable D call. The germline V gene has CDR1 SEHNR and CDR2 FQNEAQ (reference sequence). This CDR3 spans 14 amino acids. V gave up 5 bases and J gave up 2 bases, with 10 bases separating them. CDR3 coding DNA: TGTGCCAGCAGCGCAGGCCGGGGCAATCAGCCCCAGCATTTT. Its translation: CASSAGRGNQPQHF.

At least ten counts were recorded for this clonotype. The rearrangement uses TRBV14 and TRBJ2-3; the D gene is possibly TRBD1 (6 bases). Trimming pared 4 bases from V and 2 bases from J, leaving 13 bases between. The CDR3 totals 15 residues. Germline-derived CDR1 and CDR2 are SGHDN and FVKESK. CDR3 in DNA: TGTGCCAGCAGCCTATTAGGACAGCTCACAGATACGCAGTATTTT. Encoded protein: CASSLLGQLTDTQYF.

This clonotype was detected ten times or more. V is TRBV12-3 or TRBV12-4 and J is TRBJ2-3, with D perhaps TRBD1 (5 bases). The germline V and J ends were trimmed by 6 bases and 0 bases, with 10 bases remaining between them. The CDR3 has 14 residues. CDR3 bases: TGTGCCAGCAGGACGACAGCTAGCACAGATACGCAGTATTTT. As protein: CASRTTASTDTQYF.

This clonotype has a handful of counts. V and J are TRBV28 and TRBJ2-7; 7 bases align to TRBD1. The J segment lost 3 bases and the V segment lost 10 bases, leaving 6 bases of the junction unmatched. CDR1 and CDR2 (germline): MDHEN, SYDVKM. The CDR3 sequence is 12 residues long. The CDR3 nucleotides read TGTGCCACCCAAGGACAGGTCTACGAGCAGTACTTC. It is translated as CATQGQVYEQYF.

This clonotype has a count of ten or more. The chain links TRBV29-1 to TRBJ2-3; D is undetermined. Germline V gives CDR1 SQVTM, CDR2 ANQGSEA. The CDR3 sequence is 15 residues long. Trimming took 7 bases from V and 1 from J, leaving 18 bases between them. The CDR3 here is CSGVTDPHGTDTQYF. Here the CDR3 DNA reads TGCAGCGGCGTTACGGACCCGCACGGCACAGATACGCAGTATTTT.

This clonotype was found many times. The rearrangement joins TRBV6-5 to TRBJ1-6; TRBD1 aligns across 7 bases. This CDR3 has 15 residues. Germline CDR1 MNHEY, CDR2 SVGAGI. J lost 5 bases, V lost 2 bases, and 3 bases had no gene match. CDR3 region: CASSYETGNNSPLHF. The CDR3 DNA reads TGTGCCAGCAGTTACGAGACAGGGAATAATTCACCCCTCCACTTT.

This clonotype has ten or more counts. The chain uses TRBV29-1 and TRBJ2-1; D tentatively fits TRBD1 or TRBD2 (5 bases each). The CDR3 covers 12 residues. The V gene lost 7 bases and the J gene lost 2 bases, with 9 bases spanning the gap. Germline V CDR1 and CDR2: SQVTM, ANQGSEA. The CDR3 DNA sequence: TGCAGCGCTCGGGACCCCTACAATGAGCAGTTCTTC. Amino acid sequence: CSARDPYNEQFF.

This clonotype was picked up a small number of times. The chain carries TRBV6-6 and TRBJ2-6; D possibly corresponds to TRBD1 (5 bases). The CDR3 sequence is 17 residues long. V was clipped by 6 bases and J by 0 bases, with 15 bases between them. Germline-derived CDR1 and CDR2 are MNHNY and SVGAGI (reference sequence). CDR3 in DNA: TGTGCCAGCAGCGCAAACACAGGTTTCTCTGGGGCCAACGTCCTGACTTTC. As protein: CASSANTGFSGANVLTF.